Shown below are 2 T cell receptor beta chains from a single sample sequenced in a study of CD8 T cells in Susac syndrome. When the RNA was reverse transcribed, random hexamers were used with an input of roughly 0.45 to 1 ug. TCRdb re-called the immunoSEQ multiplex PCR reads through MiXCR, storing one row per CDR3 protein. The repertoire holds about 120,000 distinct CDR3 sequences, with around 90% as singletons. The specimen was CD8+ T cells from PBMCs. The receptor set was obtained from a human donor in good health.

This chain connects TRBV29-1 to TRBJ2-2, with D perhaps matching TRBD2 (6 bases). V was trimmed by 1 base and J by 5 bases, leaving 14 bases between them. This CDR3 has 15 residues. Germline CDR1 and CDR2: SQVTM and ANQGSEA. DNA of the CDR3: TGCAGCGTTGAAGGACTAGTACGCGGGACCGGGGAGCTGTTTTTT. The encoded protein is CSVEGLVRGTGELFF.

The chain couples TRBV7-3 to TRBJ2-3; tentative D call: TRBD1 (6 bases). The germline V gene has CDR1 SGHTA and CDR2 FQGTGA. The V and J ends lost 5 bases and 3 bases respectively, with 18 bases between them. CDR3 length: 16 residues. The CDR3 nucleotides are TGTGCCAGCAGCCCGAACGGGCGACAGGCAACAGATACGCAGTATTTT. This sequence encodes CASSPNGRQATDTQYF.